The T cell receptor beta chain under discussion was sequenced for a study of lymphopenia after photon versus proton radiotherapy. Study conclusions and caveats: Larger post-nadir TCR diversity loss correlated inversely with survival in deceased patients. Proton therapy kept repertoires fairly stable, unlike photons, which gained effector/memory cells. Post-nadir diversity loss with photons came from oligoclonal expansion, particularly CD8+ Temra cells.

The CDR3 consists of 15 residues. Germline V gene lookup returns CDR1 MNHEY and CDR2 SMNVEV (reference sequence). Losses at the gene ends were 6 bases for V and 4 bases for J; bases not matched to a gene: 9. Using immunoSEQ multiplex PCR, the repertoire was profiled, and TCRdb retains in-frame clones only, with some absent. Of 65,000 or so clones in the sample, roughly 87% were seen once. A remark on this clone: Antigen unknown.

The chain recombines TRBV27 with TRBJ2-3, with TRBD1 identical over 8 bases. This sequence originates from an elderly man with esophageal cancer. The material sequenced was peripheral blood, taken from a patient treated with proton-based radiotherapy. CDR3 residues: CASSPGQGRPDTQYF. As DNA, the CDR3 is TGTGCCAGCAGCCCTGGACAGGGAAGGCCAGATACGCAGTATTTT.